This entry concerns a single TCR beta chain. The sample belongs to a study of blood T cell repertoires in COVID-19. Study at large: Samples taken during acute and convalescent COVID-19 were collected in the United States, Italy and Spain.

In the authors' methods: Scientists estimated how many nucleated cells there were by amplifying reference gene primers. TCRdb's table, derived via immunoSEQ multiplex PCR, lists solely in-frame clones and lacks some. That table gives V, J and clone size, and the DNA gave D and trimming. The table has approximately 61,000 clones, 83% seen once. The CDR3 spans 14 residues. Trimming pared 0 bases from V and 0 bases from J, leaving 6 bases between. Germline assignment: CDR1 GTSNPN and CDR2 SVGIG (reference sequence). The chain has TRBV30 and TRBJ1-3, with no clear D. Sequenced input: peripheral blood. The source is a man between 50 and 59 years old with COVID-19, enrolled during active disease. CDR3 sequence (DNA): TGTGCCTGGAGTGTACGGTACTCTGGAAACACCATATATTTT. Residues: CAWSVRYSGNTIYF. The entire variable domain, with the rest obtained from reference TRBV30 and TRBJ1-3, is as follows: SQTIHQWPATLVQPVGSPLSLECTVEGTSNPNLYWYRQAAGRGLQLLFYSVGIGQISSEVPQNLSASRPQDRQFILSSKKLLLSDSGFYLCAWSVRYSGNTIYFGEGSWLTVV.